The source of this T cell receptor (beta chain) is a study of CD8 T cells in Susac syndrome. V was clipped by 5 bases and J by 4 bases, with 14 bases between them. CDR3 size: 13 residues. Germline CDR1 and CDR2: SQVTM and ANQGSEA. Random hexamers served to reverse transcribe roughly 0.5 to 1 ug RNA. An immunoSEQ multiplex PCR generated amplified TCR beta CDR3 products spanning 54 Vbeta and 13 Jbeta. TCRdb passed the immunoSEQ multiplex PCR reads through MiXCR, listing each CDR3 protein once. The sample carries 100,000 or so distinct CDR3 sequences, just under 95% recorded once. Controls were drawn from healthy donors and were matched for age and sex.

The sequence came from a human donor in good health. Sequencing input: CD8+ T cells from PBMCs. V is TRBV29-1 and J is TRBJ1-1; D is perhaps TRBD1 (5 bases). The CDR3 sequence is CSVRTAGGTEAFF. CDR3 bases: TGCAGCGTTCGTACGGCCGGGGGCACTGAAGCTTTCTTT.